This T cell receptor beta chain was identified during a study of neurological immune-mediated disorders. V dropped 5 bases and J dropped 9; count of bases not matched to a gene: 10. The CDR3 sequence is 15 residues long. The germline CDR1 and CDR2 sequences are GTSNPN and SVGIG (reference sequence). Regarding the study as a whole: It was HTLV-1-associated myelopathy that showed the most TCR clonal expansion, while multiple sclerosis showed the least, falling below healthy controls. None of the CDR3 amino acid sequences of expanded clones were shared across subjects, and this suggested private repertoires in all groups.

Synthesis of cDNA was performed by 5'RACE using 10-nucleotide random UMIs. TCRdb itself ran the 5' RACE reads through MiXCR, one entry per CDR3 protein. The table records approximately 36,000 distinct CDR3 sequences, around 10% of them present only once. In its sample, this clonotype was seen many times. Its antigen is not identified. Time point described: technical triplicate 1. Unsorted libraries were derived from 2 million PBMCs stored at -80 C. Sequencing used PBMCs. This chain uses TRBV30 with TRBJ2-3, with TRBD2 matching 14 bases. This clonotype was sampled from a man aged 55 to 70 with HTLV-1-associated myelopathy (HAM/TSP). The CDR3 DNA reads as TGTGCCTGGGGACCCACGGGACTAGCGGGAGAAACGCAGTATTTT. Translating it yields CAWGPTGLAGETQYF.